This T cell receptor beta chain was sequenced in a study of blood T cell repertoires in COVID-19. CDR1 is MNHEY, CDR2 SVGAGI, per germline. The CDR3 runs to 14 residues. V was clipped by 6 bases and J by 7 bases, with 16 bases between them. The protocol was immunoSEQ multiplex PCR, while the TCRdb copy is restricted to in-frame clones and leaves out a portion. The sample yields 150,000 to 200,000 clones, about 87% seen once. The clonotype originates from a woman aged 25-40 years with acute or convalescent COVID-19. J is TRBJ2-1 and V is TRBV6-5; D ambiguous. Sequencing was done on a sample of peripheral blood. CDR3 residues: CASSGRLALNEQFF. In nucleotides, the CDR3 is TGTGCCAGCAGCGGAAGACTGGCACTAAATGAGCAGTTCTTC.